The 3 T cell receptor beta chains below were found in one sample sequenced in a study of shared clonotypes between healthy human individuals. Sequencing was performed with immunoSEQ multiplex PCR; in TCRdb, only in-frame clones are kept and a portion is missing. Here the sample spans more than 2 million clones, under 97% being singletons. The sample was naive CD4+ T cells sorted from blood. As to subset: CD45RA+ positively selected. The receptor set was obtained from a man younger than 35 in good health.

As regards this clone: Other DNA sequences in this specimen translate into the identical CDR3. This chain's CDR3 is CASSLGLMNTEAFF. For the CDR3, the DNA is TGCGCCAGCAGCTTGGGCTTAATGAACACTGAAGCTTTCTTT. The gene calls are TRBV5-1 and TRBJ1-1; D remains unclear. V was cut by 0 bases and J by 0 bases, with 6 bases left in between. CDR3 length equals 14 residues. Germline lookup yields CDR1 SGHRS and CDR2 YFSETQ.

The CDR3 region has the DNA TGTGCCATCAGTGGACCGGGACTAACTTCCCCGTGGACCGGGGAGCTGTTTTTT. It specifies CAISGPGLTSPWTGELFF. The V call is TRBV10-3, the J call TRBJ2-2; 7 bases match TRBD2. From germline, CDR1 is ENHRY and CDR2 SYGVKD. Losses at the gene ends were 4 bases for V and 5 bases for J; bases not matched to a gene: 16. The CDR3 sequence is 18 residues long.

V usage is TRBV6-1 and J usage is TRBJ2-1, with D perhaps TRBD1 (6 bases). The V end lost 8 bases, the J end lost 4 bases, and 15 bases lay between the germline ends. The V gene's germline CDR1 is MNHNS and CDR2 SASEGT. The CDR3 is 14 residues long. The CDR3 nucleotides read TGTGCCAGCTCCGTTCACGGACAGTACAATGAGCAGTTCTTC. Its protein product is CASSVHGQYNEQFF.